The next 6 T cell receptor beta chains were all read from a single sample in a study of Graves' ophthalmopathy and Graves' hyperthyroidism. The authors amplified TCR beta CDR3 regions from RNA transcripts. RT-PCR was first run with HTBI primers, then multiplex PCR in a second round. TCRdb analysed the multiplex PCR reads with MiXCR anew, one entry per CDR3 protein. Of 600,000 to 950,000 distinct CDR3 sequences in the sample, about 44% were seen once. Material for sequencing was peripheral blood. These receptor sequences come from an adult man with Graves' ophthalmopathy.

The chain employs TRBV7-8 and TRBJ2-7, with 9 bases fitting TRBD1. The J call could be wrong; TRBJ2-1 is a better fit for the DNA end. Germline CDR1 reads SGHVS; CDR2 reads FQNEAQ. CDR3 length: 13 residues. For the CDR3, the DNA is TGTGCCAGCGGGACAGGGCTCATGAATGAGCAGTTCTTC. Its protein is CASGTGLMNEQFF.

This clonotype was counted a few times. The CDR3 DNA reads TGTGCCAGCAGCCAATCCTTCAACGAGCAGTACTTC. As protein: CASSQSFNEQYF. The chain carries TRBV3-1 and TRBJ2-7; D gene ambiguous. The CDR3 has 12 amino acids. Looked up from germline, CDR1 is LGHDT and CDR2 is YNNKEL (reference sequence). Trimming took 2 bases from V and 5 from J, leaving 7 bases between them.

This clonotype was observed a handful of times. This chain uses TRBV20-1 with TRBJ1-2; D unclear. Germline CDR1 reads DFQATT; CDR2 reads SNEGSKA (reference sequence). V lost 2 bases and J lost 5, with 15 bases in between. This CDR3 is 14 amino acids long. Written as DNA, the CDR3 is TGCAGTGCTAGATTTCCTCCGGGCGGGTATGGCTACACCTTC. It codes for CSARFPPGGYGYTF.

This clonotype came up a few times. This sequence joins TRBV28 and TRBJ2-7; D gene uncertain. Germline lookup yields CDR1 MDHEN and CDR2 SYDVKM. There are 14 residues in the CDR3. V was cut by 2 bases and J by 1 base, with 9 bases left in between. CDR3 sequence: CASSLRDKSYEQYF. CDR3 in DNA: TGTGCCAGCAGTTTAAGAGACAAATCCTACGAGCAGTACTTC.

This clonotype was picked up many times. The chain joins TRBV9 to TRBJ1-2; TRBD1 is a possible D gene (5 bases). Trimming removed 3 bases at V and 6 bases at J, with 18 bases between. Germline CDR1 SGDLS, CDR2 YYNGEE. The CDR3 loop spans 15 amino acids. The CDR3 sequence is CASSEANSGTDGYTF. The CDR3 DNA sequence: TGTGCCAGCAGCGAGGCGAACTCCGGGACGGATGGCTACACCTTC.

This clonotype was counted a few times. The J gene is TRBJ2-7, the V gene TRBV6-6, with no clear D. There are 14 residues in the CDR3. V was trimmed by 6 bases and J by 1 base, leaving 13 bases between them. Germline CDR1 and CDR2: MNHNY and SVGAGI (reference sequence). CDR3 bases: TGTGCCAGCAGCAGTCCGGGTTTTTCCTACGAGCAGTACTTC. Its protein is CASSSPGFSYEQYF.